The rows below give T cell receptor beta chains drawn from one sample of a study of cytomegalovirus exposure and HLA in healthy donors. TCRdb's copy holds only in-frame clones and misses some; the assay was immunoSEQ multiplex PCR. The sample holds 60,000 to 95,000 clones, approximately 80% seen once. Sequencing used PBMCs. The receptor source for this set is a man aged 70-80 years in good health and CMV-seropositive. CDR3s include the opening cysteine and the closing phenylalanine or tryptophan. Each record gives: CDR3 protein, J gene, clone size, V gene. Only part of the rows carry a size: once, few, many, or a class if the clone is expanded.

cdr3_aa: CASSVQGLGNQPQHF
j_call: TRBJ1-5
clone_size: few
v_call: TRBV5-4

cdr3_aa: CSAREQETQYF
j_call: TRBJ2-5
clone_size: .
v_call: TRBV20-1

cdr3_aa: CASSSSTSGRGNEQFF
j_call: TRBJ2-1
clone_size: .
v_call: TRBV6-5

cdr3_aa: CASSSTGGNTEAFF
j_call: TRBJ1-1
clone_size: few
v_call: TRBV5-1

cdr3_aa: CARGLAETQYF
j_call: TRBJ2-5
clone_size: .
v_call: TRBV30

cdr3_aa: CAWSVAGRAPYEQYF
j_call: TRBJ2-7
clone_size: .
v_call: TRBV30

cdr3_aa: CASSDQGLAGAGTQYF
j_call: TRBJ2-3
clone_size: .
v_call: TRBV2

cdr3_aa: CASSQGQGYEKLFF
j_call: TRBJ1-4
clone_size: .
v_call: TRBV7-9

cdr3_aa: CASSQVTTGTTEAFF
j_call: TRBJ1-1
clone_size: .
v_call: TRBV4-3

cdr3_aa: CASSYGGKETQYF
j_call: TRBJ2-5
clone_size: once
v_call: TRBV6-5

cdr3_aa: CSVDVGGTGELFF
j_call: TRBJ2-2
clone_size: once
v_call: TRBV29-1

cdr3_aa: CASSPPGGKSYEQYF
j_call: TRBJ2-7
clone_size: few
v_call: TRBV9

cdr3_aa: CASSFDRASYEQYF
j_call: TRBJ2-7
clone_size: .
v_call: TRBV5-1

cdr3_aa: CAWSVFDEQYF
j_call: TRBJ2-7
clone_size: .
v_call: TRBV30

cdr3_aa: CASSPALDRVGYEQFF
j_call: TRBJ2-1
clone_size: .
v_call: TRBV18

cdr3_aa: CASSPWGLLAEAFF
j_call: TRBJ1-1
clone_size: .
v_call: TRBV27

cdr3_aa: CAIRRQGADEQYF
j_call: TRBJ2-7
clone_size: .
v_call: TRBV10-3

cdr3_aa: CAWSVRGEKLFF
j_call: TRBJ1-4
clone_size: .
v_call: TRBV30

cdr3_aa: CASSLGQEGGYTF
j_call: TRBJ1-2
clone_size: .
v_call: TRBV5-6

cdr3_aa: CASSLEGGTYNEQFF
j_call: TRBJ2-1
clone_size: .
v_call: TRBV5-1

cdr3_aa: CAWNRENTGELFF
j_call: TRBJ2-2
clone_size: .
v_call: TRBV30

cdr3_aa: CASSARAGGEETQYF
j_call: TRBJ2-5
clone_size: .
v_call: TRBV9

cdr3_aa: CASSPRRGSSDTQYF
j_call: TRBJ2-3
clone_size: .
v_call: TRBV6-6